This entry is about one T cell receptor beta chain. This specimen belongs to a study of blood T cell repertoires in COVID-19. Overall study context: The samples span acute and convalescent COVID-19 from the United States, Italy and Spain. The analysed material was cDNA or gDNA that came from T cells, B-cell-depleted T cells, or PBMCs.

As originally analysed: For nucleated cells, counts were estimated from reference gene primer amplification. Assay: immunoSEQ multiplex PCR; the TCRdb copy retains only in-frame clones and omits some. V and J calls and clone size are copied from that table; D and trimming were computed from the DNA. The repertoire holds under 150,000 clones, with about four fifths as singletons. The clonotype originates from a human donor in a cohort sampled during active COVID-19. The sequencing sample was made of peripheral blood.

CDR3 DNA sequence: TGTGCCAGCAGCACGCGGGACAGACTACTAACCGAGCAGTACTTC. Translated, it gives CASSTRDRLLTEQYF. V and J are TRBV5-4 and TRBJ2-7, with D perhaps matching TRBD1 (7 bases). CDR3 length: 15 residues. Germline loops: CDR1 SGHNT, CDR2 YYREEE (reference sequence). Deletions cut 4 bases from V and 6 bases from J, with 20 bases between.